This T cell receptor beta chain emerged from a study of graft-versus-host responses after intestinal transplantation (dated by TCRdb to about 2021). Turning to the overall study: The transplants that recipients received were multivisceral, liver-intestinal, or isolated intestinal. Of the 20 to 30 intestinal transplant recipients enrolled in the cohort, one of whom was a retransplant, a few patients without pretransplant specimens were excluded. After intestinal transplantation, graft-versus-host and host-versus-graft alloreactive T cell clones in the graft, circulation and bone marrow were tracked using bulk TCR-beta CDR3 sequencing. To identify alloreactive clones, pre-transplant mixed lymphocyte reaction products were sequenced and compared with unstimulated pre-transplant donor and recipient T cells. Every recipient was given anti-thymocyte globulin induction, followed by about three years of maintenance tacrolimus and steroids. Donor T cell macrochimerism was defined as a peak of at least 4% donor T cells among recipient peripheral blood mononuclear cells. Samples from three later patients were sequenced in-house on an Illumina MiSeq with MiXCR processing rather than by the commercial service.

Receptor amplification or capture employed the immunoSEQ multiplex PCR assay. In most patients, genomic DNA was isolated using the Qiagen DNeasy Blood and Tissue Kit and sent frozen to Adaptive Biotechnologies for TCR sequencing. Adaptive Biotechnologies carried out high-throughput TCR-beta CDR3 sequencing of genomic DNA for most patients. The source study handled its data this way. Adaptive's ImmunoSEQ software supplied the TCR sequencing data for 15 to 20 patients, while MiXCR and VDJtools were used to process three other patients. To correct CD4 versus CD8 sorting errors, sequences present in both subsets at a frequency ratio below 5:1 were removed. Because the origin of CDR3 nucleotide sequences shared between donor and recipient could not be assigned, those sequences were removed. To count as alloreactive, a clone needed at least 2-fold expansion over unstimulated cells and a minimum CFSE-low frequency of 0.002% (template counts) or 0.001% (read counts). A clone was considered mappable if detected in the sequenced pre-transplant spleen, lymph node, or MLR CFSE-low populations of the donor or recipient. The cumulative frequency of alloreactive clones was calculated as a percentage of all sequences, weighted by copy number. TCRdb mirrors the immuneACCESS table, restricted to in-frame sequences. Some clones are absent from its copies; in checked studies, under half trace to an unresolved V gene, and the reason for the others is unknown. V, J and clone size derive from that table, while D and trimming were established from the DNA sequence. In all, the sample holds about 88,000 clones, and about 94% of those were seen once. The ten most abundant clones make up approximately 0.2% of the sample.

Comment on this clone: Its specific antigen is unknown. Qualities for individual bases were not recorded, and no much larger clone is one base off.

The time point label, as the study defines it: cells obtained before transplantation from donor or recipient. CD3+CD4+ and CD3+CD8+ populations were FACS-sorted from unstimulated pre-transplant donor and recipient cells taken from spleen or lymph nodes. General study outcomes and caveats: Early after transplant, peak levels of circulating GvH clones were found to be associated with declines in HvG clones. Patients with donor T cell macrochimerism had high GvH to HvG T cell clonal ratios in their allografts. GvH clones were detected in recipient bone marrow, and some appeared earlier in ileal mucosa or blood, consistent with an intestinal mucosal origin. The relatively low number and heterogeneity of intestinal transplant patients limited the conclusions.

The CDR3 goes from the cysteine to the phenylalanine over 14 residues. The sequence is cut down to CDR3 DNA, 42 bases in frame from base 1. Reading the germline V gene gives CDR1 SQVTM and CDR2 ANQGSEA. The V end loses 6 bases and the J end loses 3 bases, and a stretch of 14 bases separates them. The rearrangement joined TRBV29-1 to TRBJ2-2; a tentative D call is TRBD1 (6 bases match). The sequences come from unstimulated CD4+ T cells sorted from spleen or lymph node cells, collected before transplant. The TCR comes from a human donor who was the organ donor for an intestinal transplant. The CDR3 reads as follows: CSVSQGRDTGELFF. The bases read TGCAGCGTCTCACAGGGAAGAGACACCGGGGAGCTGTTTTTT.